Listed below are T cell receptor beta chains from one sample, sequenced in a study of shared clonotypes between healthy human individuals. The table came from immunoSEQ multiplex PCR; TCRdb's copy has only in-frame clones and leaves some out. The repertoire holds roughly 700,000 clones, with 74% as singletons. Sequenced material: memory CD4+ T cells sorted from blood. These receptor sequences come from a woman younger than 45 in good health. The CDR3 runs from the conserved cysteine through the conserved F or W.

>TRBJ2-2|TRBV11-1
CASGKVLATGELFF
>TRBJ2-7|TRBV30
CAWDPSGGNYEQYF
>TRBJ2-7|TRBV28
CASSLSAGAYEQYF
>TRBJ1-1|TRBV18
CASSSTETNTEAFF
>TRBJ2-1|TRBV7-3
CASSMTSGIGNEQFF
>TRBJ1-1|TRBV6-1
CATLIGGITEAFF
>TRBJ1-6|TRBV18
CASSPRTGGNSPLHF
>TRBJ2-3|TRBV5-1
CASSLGRVDTQYF
>TRBJ2-2|TRBV11-3
CASSLGRGLDGELFF
>TRBJ2-4|TRBV6-6
CASSPSFSEGNIQYF
>TRBJ2-5|TRBV28
CASSSPQAGGLGETQYF
>TRBJ2-2|TRBV5-1
CASSFGQTGELFF
>TRBJ2-7|TRBV5-6
CASSLLDSTYEQYF
>TRBJ2-2|TRBV2
CASLSGSTYGELFF
>TRBJ2-5|TRBV15
CATSSTSVETQYF
>TRBJ2-3|TRBV7-2
CASSPSVPTSVGTDTQYF
>TRBJ1-1|TRBV6-1
CASSGSWGTTNEAFF
>TRBJ1-5|TRBV7-9
CASSSERTGPQHF
>TRBJ1-2|TRBV19
CASSRAETNYGYTF
>TRBJ1-5|TRBV5-5
CASSYDPGGNQPQHF
>TRBJ2-3|TRBV5-1
CASSYLVDSSTDTQYF
>TRBJ2-3|TRBV21-1
CASSAVDRGLTDTQYF
>TRBJ2-5|TRBV5-6
CASSTGQGAETQYF
>TRBJ2-5|TRBV18
CASSPMEETQYF
>TRBJ2-2|TRBV18
CASSPNRYGHTGTGELFF
>TRBJ1-2|TRBV30
CAWSVPGFSGGYTF
>TRBJ2-6|TRBV4-2
CASSQDGHSGANVLTF
>TRBJ1-2|TRBV28
CASSSFRRGALGYTF
>TRBJ2-1|TRBV18
CASSPVQGGQFF
>TRBJ2-1|TRBV29-1
CSVEDSFYNEQFF
>TRBJ2-2|TRBV7-3
CASSETSGYTGELFF
>TRBJ2-5|TRBV4-1
CASSLGLAGGPGKTQYF
>TRBJ2-3|TRBV7-3
CASSFRGGDTQYF